These 12 T cell receptor beta chains share one sample of origin, sequenced in a study of blood T cell repertoires in COVID-19. Assay used: immunoSEQ multiplex PCR; TCRdb lists only in-frame clones, some missing. The sample shows 150,000 to 200,000 clones, approximately 75% of them seen only once. The sample was peripheral blood. The receptor source for this set is a human donor in a cohort sampled during active COVID-19.

The chain is built from TRBV29-1 and TRBJ1-2, with D uncertain. The CDR3 length is 15 residues. V lost 0 bases and J 1 base, leaving 12 bases between the germline ends. From germline, CDR1 is SQVTM and CDR2 ANQGSEA. The CDR3 region has the DNA TGCAGCGTTGAAGAAGATTTGGGCAGTAACTATGGCTACACCTTC. Translated, it gives CSVEEDLGSNYGYTF.

The V gene is TRBV6-2 or TRBV6-3, the J gene TRBJ1-5; D is unresolved. This CDR3 comprises 14 residues. Trimming left V 6 bases short and J 4 bases short, with 13 bases between. Germline values: CDR1 MNHEY, CDR2 SVGEGT. The CDR3 sequence: CASSRGRLNQPQHF. The CDR3 nucleotides are TGTGCCAGCAGCCGCGGCCGTCTTAATCAGCCCCAGCATTTT.

This clone was seen a few times. The CDR3 DNA reads as TGTGCCATCCTAGAGGGAGTCCTCGGACAGCCCCAGCATTTT. Amino acids: CAILEGVLGQPQHF. The V call is TRBV10-3, the J call TRBJ1-5; D call uncertain. CDR3 size: 14 residues. The V and J ends lost 8 bases and 7 bases respectively, with 18 bases between them. CDR1 ENHRY and CDR2 SYGVKD come from the germline V gene.

This clone came up a few times. This chain uses TRBV3-1 (or the pseudogene TRBV3-2) with TRBJ2-7, with D maybe TRBD1 (5 bases). This CDR3 has 16 residues. Looked up from germline, CDR1 is LGHDT and CDR2 is YNNKEL (reference sequence). The V end lost 0 bases, the J end lost 1 base, and 13 bases lay between the germline ends. CDR3 sequence reads: CASSQDQGQGSYEQYF. Here the CDR3 DNA reads TGTGCCAGCAGCCAAGATCAAGGCCAGGGTTCCTACGAGCAGTACTTC.

The J gene is TRBJ1-1, the V gene TRBV5-1, with TRBD1 matching over 11 bases. The CDR3 totals 16 residues. Losses at the gene ends were 2 bases for V and 3 bases for J; bases not matched to a gene: 6. Germline CDR1 is SGHRS and CDR2 is YFSETQ. The CDR3 spells CASSLGTGGLDTEAFF. CDR3 DNA sequence: TGCGCCAGCAGCTTAGGGACAGGGGGTTTAGACACTGAAGCTTTCTTT.

CDR3 region: CASSLARIRGQETQYF. CDR3 nucleotide sequence: TGTGCCAGCAGCTTAGCGCGAATTAGGGGCCAAGAGACCCAGTACTTC. The chain combines TRBV7-8 with TRBJ2-5; D is possibly TRBD1 (5 bases). CDR1 SGHVS and CDR2 FQNEAQ come from the germline V gene. The CDR3 is 16 amino acids. V dropped 0 bases and J dropped 1 base, with 12 bases sitting between them.

V and J are TRBV9 and TRBJ2-5; 10 nucleotides agree with TRBD1. Germline V lookup: CDR1 SGDLS, CDR2 YYNGEE. The CDR3 totals 16 residues. V was clipped by 3 bases and J by 5 bases; unmatched bases: 10. CDR3 nucleotides: TGTGCCAGCAGCGACCCATCCGGGACAGGGGACGAGACCCAGTACTTC. Its protein is CASSDPSGTGDETQYF. Full variable domain (rest looked up from reference TRBV9 and TRBJ2-5): DSGVTQTPKHLITATGQRVTLRCSPRSGDLSVYWYQQSLDQGLQFLIQYYNGEERAKGNILERFSAQQFPDLHSELNLSSLELGDSALYFCASSDPSGTGDETQYFGPGTRLLVL.

This chain joins TRBV25-1 and TRBJ2-3, with 7 bases aligning to TRBD1. CDR3 length equals 13 residues. Per the germline V gene, CDR1 is MGHDK and CDR2 is SYGVNS. Losses at the gene ends were 8 bases for V and 4 bases for J; bases not matched to a gene: 6. The CDR3 DNA reads as TGTGCCAGCTCAGATGGACAGGCAGATACGCAGTATTTT. Amino acids: CASSDGQADTQYF.

The CDR3 loop reads CASRETGRLLAKNIQYF. As DNA, the CDR3 is TGTGCCAGCAGGGAGACAGGGAGATTATTGGCCAAAAACATTCAGTACTTC. The V call is TRBV27, the J call TRBJ2-4; 7 nucleotides agree with TRBD1. J was trimmed by 1 base and V by 6 bases; bases with no gene match: 12. The CDR3 is made up of 17 amino acids. Germline V gene data show CDR1 as MNHEY and CDR2 as SMNVEV (reference sequence).

As concerns this clone: Germline and junction disagree at one end, which may indicate a read error. V usage is TRBV14 and J usage is TRBJ1-4; unclear D gene. The CDR3 runs to 12 residues. Germline CDR1 and CDR2: SGHDN and FVKESK. The CDR3 here is CASSSGGLRLYF. CDR3 DNA sequence: TGTGCCAGCAGCTCCGGAGGACTCCGCCTTTATTTT.

The chain carries TRBV27 and TRBJ2-3; the match to TRBD2 covers 12 bases. Trimming removed 3 bases from V and 3 bases from J; junction bases left unmatched: 1. The germline CDR1 and CDR2 sequences are MNHEY and SMNVEV (reference sequence). The CDR3 covers 15 residues. In nucleotides, the CDR3 is TGTGCCAGCAGTTTGACTAGCGGGAGAACAGATACGCAGTATTTT. It translates to CASSLTSGRTDTQYF.

This chain joins TRBV27 and TRBJ2-1; TRBD2 matches 9 bases. Germline V gene lookup returns CDR1 MNHEY and CDR2 SMNVEV (reference sequence). J was trimmed by 5 bases and V by 4 bases; bases with no gene match: 6. The CDR3 consists of 15 residues. CDR3: CASSSLSGSNNEQFF. The CDR3 bases are TGTGCCAGCAGTTCCCTTAGCGGGAGCAACAATGAGCAGTTCTTC.